This TCR beta chain was sequenced in a study of cytotoxic CD8 clonotypes in ibrutinib-treated CLL. Whole-study context: A mean of about 240,000 productive templates and 100,000 or so productive rearrangements was obtained per sample.

The data were produced by immunoSEQ multiplex PCR, yet TCRdb's version contains in-frame clones alone and is incomplete. Of about 200,000 clones listed, 70% were seen once; the top ten hold approximately 5.9%. CDR1 is MDHEN and CDR2 is SYDVKM in the germline V gene. V trimming: 7 bases; J trimming: 7 bases; junction bases outside the gene matches: 7. The CDR3 is 14 residues long. The rearrangement links TRBV28 to TRBJ2-1; 10 nucleotides agree with TRBD1. Here the sequenced sample was PBMCs, taken after 12 months of ibrutinib treatment. The TCR originated in a human donor with chronic lymphocytic leukemia. The CDR3 DNA reads as TGTGCCAGCATCAGACAGGGGGCGAAAAATGAGCAGTTCTTC. The encoded protein is CASIRQGAKNEQFF.